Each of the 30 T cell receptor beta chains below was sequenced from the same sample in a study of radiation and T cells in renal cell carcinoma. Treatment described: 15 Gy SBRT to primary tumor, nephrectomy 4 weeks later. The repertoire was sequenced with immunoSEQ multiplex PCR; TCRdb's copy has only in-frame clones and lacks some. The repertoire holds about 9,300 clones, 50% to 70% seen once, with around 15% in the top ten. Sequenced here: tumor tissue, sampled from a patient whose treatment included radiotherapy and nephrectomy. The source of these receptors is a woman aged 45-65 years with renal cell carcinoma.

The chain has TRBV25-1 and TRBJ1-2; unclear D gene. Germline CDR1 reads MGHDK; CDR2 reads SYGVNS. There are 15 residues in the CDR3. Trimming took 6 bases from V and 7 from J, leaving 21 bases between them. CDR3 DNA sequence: TGTGCCAGCAGCCCGGTTCCCTGGTTCTTAGGTGGCTACACCTTC. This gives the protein CASSPVPWFLGGYTF.

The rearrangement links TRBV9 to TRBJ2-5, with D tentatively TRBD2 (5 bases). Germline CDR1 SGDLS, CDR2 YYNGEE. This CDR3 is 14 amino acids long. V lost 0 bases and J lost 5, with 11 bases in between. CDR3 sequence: CASSVDGSVETQYF. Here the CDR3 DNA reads TGTGCCAGCAGCGTAGATGGTAGCGTGGAGACCCAGTACTTC.

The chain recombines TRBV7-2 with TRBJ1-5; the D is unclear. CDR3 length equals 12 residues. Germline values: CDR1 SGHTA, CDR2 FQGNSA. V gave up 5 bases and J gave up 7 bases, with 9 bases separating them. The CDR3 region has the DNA TGTGCCAGCAGCCCCTCGGGGCAGCCCCAGCATTTT. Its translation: CASSPSGQPQHF. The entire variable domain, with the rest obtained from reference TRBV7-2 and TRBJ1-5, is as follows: GAGVSQSPSNKVTEKGKDVELRCDPISGHTALYWYRQSLGQGLEFLIYFQGNSAPDKSGLPSDRFSAERTGGSVSTLTIQRTQQEDSAVYLCASSPSGQPQHFGDGTRLSIL.

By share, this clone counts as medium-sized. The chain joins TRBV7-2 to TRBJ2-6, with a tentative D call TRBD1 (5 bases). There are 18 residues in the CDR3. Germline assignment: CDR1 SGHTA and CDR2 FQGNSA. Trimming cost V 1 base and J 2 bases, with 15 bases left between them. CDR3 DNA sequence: TGTGCCAGCAGCTTAGTTAGAGGTGCAGGGACTGGGGCCAACGTCCTGACTTTC. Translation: CASSLVRGAGTGANVLTF.

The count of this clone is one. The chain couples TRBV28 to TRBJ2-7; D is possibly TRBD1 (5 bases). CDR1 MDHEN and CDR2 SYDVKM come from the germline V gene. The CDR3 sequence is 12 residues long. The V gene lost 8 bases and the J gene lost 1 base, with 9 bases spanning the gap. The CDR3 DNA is TGTGCCAGCTTCGACAGTTCCTACGAGCAGTACTTC. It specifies CASFDSSYEQYF.

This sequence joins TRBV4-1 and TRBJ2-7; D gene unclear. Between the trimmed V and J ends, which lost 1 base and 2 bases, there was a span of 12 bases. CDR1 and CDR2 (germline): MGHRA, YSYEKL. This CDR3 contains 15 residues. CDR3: CASSQGETAAYEQYF. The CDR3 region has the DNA TGCGCCAGCAGCCAAGGGGAAACGGCAGCCTACGAGCAGTACTTC.

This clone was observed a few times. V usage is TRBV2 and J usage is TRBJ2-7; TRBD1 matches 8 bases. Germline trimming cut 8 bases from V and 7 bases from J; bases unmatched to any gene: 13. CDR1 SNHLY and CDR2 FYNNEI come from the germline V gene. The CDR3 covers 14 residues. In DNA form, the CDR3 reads TGTGCCAGCGGAGGGACAGGCACCTCGGGGGAGCAGTACTTC. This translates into CASGGTGTSGEQYF.

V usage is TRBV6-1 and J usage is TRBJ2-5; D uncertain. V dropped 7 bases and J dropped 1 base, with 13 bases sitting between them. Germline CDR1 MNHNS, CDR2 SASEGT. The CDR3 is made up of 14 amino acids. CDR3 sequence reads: CASTIGRTQETQYF. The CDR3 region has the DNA TGTGCCAGCACCATAGGTCGGACCCAAGAGACCCAGTACTTC.

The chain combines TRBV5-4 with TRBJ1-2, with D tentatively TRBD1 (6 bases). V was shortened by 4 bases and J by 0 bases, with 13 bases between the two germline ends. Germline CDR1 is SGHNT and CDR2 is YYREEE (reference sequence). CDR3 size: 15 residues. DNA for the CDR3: TGTGCCAGCAGCCCCCAGGGGCGACCTAACTATGGCTACACCTTC. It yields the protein CASSPQGRPNYGYTF.

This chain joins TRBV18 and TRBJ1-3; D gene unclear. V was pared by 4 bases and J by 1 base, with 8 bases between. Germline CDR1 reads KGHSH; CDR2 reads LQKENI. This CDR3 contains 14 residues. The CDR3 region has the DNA TGTGCCAGCTCACAAGGAAGGTCTGGAAACACCATATATTTT. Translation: CASSQGRSGNTIYF.

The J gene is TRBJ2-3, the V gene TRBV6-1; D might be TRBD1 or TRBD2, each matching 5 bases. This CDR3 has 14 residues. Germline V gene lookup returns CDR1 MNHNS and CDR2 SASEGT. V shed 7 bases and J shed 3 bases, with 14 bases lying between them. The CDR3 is CASKLTRGTDTQYF. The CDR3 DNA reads TGTGCCAGCAAACTCACTAGGGGTACAGATACGCAGTATTTT.

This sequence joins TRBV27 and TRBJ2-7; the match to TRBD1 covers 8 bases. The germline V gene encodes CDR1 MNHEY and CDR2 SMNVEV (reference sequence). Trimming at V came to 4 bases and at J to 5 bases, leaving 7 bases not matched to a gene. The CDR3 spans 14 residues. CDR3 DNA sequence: TGTGCCAGCAGTTCGAGGGACAGGAGAAACGAGCAGTACTTC. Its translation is CASSSRDRRNEQYF.

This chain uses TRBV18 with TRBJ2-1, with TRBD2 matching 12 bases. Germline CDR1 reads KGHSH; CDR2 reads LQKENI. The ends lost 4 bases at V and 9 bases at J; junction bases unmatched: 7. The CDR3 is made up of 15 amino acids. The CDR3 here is CASSLGLAGLGEQFF. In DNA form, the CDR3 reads TGTGCCAGCTCACTCGGACTAGCGGGGCTGGGTGAGCAGTTCTTC.

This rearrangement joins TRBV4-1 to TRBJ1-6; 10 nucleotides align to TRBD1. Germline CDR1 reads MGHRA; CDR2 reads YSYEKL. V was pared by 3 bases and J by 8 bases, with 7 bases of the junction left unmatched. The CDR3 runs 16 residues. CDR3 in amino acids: CASSQSTGTGDSPLHF. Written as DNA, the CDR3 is TGCGCCAGCAGCCAGAGTACCGGGACAGGGGATTCACCCCTCCACTTT.

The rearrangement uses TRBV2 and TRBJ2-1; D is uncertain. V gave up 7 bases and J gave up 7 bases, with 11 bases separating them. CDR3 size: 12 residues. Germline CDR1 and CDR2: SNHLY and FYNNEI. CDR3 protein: CASTPYRNEQFF. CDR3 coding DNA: TGTGCCAGCACCCCATATCGGAATGAGCAGTTCTTC.

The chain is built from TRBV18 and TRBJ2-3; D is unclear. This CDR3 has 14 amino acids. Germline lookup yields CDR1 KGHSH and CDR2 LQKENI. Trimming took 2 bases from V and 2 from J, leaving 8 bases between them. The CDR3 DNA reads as TGTGCCAGCTCACCAGGACGGGCCACAGATACGCAGTATTTT. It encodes CASSPGRATDTQYF.

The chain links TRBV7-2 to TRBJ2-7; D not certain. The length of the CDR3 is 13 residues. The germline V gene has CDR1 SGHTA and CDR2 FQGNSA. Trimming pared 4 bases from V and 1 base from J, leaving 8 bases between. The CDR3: CASSSVQSYEQYF. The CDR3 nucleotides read TGTGCCAGCAGCTCAGTGCAGTCCTACGAGCAGTACTTC.

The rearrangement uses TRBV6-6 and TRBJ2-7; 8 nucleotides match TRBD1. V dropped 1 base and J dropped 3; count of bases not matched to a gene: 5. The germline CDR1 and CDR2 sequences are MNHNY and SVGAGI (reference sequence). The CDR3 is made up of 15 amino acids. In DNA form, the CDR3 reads TGTGCCAGCAGTTACTGGCGGACAGGGAGCTACGAGCAGTACTTC. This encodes CASSYWRTGSYEQYF.

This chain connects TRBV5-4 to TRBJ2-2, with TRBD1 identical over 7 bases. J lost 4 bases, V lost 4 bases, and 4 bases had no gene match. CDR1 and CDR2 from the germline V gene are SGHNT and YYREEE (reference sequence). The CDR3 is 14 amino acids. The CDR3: CASSPRTGTGELFF. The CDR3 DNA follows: TGTGCCAGCAGCCCGAGGACAGGCACCGGGGAGCTGTTTTTT. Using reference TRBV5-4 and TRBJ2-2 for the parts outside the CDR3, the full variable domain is ETGVTQSPTHLIKTRGQQVTLRCSSQSGHNTVSWYQQALGQGPQFIFQYYREEENGRGNFPPRFSGLQFPNYSSELNVNALELDDSALYLCASSPRTGTGELFFGEGSRLTVL.

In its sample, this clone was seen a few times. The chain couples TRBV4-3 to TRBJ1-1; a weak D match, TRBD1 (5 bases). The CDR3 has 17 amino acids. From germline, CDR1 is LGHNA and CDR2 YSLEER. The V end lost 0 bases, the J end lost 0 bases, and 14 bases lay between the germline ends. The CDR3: CASSQETGDGMNTEAFF. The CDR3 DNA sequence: TGCGCCAGCAGCCAAGAAACGGGGGACGGAATGAACACTGAAGCTTTCTTT.

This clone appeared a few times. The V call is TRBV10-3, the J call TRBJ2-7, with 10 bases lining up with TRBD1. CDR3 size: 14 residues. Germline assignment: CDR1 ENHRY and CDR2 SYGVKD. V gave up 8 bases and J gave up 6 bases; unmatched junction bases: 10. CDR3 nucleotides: TGTGCCATCGGGGGAGGGACAGGGGAAGGCGAGCAGTACTTC. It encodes CAIGGGTGEGEQYF.

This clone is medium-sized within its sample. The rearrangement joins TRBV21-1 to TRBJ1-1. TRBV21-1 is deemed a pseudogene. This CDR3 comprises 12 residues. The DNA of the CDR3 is TGTGCCAGCAGCAAAGCGGACACTGAAGCTTTCTTT. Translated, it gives CASSKADTEAFF.

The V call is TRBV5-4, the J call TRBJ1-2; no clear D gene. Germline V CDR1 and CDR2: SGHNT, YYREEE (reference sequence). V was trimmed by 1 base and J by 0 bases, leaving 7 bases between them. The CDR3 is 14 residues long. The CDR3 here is CASSLTAANYGYTF. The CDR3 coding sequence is TGTGCCAGCAGCTTGACAGCTGCTAACTATGGCTACACCTTC.

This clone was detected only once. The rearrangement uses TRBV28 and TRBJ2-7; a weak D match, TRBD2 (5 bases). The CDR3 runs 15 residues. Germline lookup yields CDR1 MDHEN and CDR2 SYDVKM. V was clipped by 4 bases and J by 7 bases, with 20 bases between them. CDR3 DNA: TGTGCCAGCAGTTCCCCCAGGTCCGAACCGGGGGAGCAGTACTTC. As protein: CASSSPRSEPGEQYF.

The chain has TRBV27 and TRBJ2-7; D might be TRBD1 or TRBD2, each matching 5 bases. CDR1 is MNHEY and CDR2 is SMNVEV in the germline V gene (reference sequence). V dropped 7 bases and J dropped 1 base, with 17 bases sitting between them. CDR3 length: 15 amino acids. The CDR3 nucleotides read TGTGCCAGCACCCCGAGGCAGGGAGAATCCTACGAGCAGTACTTC. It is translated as CASTPRQGESYEQYF.

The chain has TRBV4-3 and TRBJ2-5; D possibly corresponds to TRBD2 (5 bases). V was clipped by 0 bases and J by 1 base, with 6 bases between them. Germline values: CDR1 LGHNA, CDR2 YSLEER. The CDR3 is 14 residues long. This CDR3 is CASSQDLAQETQYF. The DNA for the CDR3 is TGCGCCAGCAGCCAAGACCTAGCCCAAGAGACCCAGTACTTC.

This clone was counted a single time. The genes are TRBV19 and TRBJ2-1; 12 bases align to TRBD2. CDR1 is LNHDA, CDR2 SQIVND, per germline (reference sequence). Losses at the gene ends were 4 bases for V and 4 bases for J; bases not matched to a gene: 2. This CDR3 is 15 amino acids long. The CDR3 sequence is CASSRLAGVYNEQFF. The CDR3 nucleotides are TGTGCCAGTAGTAGACTAGCGGGAGTTTACAATGAGCAGTTCTTC.

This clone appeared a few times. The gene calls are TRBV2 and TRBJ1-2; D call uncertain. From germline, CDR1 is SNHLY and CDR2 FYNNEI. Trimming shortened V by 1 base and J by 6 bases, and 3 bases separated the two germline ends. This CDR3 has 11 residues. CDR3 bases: TGTGCCAGCAGTGAAGTGGATGGCTACACCTTC. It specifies CASSEVDGYTF.

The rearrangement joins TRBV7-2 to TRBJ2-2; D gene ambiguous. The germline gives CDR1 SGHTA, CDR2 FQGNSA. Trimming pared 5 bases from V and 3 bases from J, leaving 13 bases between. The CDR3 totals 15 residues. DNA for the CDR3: TGTGCCAGCAGCGCCTACCGGCCGGACACCGGGGAGCTGTTTTTT. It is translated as CASSAYRPDTGELFF.

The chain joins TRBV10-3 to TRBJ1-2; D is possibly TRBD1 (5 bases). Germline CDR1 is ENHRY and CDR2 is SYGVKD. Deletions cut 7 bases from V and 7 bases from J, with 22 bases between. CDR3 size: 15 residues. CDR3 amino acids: CAIKGSGTQYGGYTF. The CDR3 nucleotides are TGTGCCATCAAAGGTTCCGGGACCCAGTATGGTGGCTACACCTTC.